In its sample, the clone carrying this T cell receptor beta chain was seen a few times. Its antigen is not known. This CDR3 spans 12 amino acids. Germline CDR1 reads SGHRS; CDR2 reads YFSETQ. V was cut by 0 bases and J by 6 bases, with 3 bases left in between. The data originate from a study of immune evolution from preneoplasia to lung adenocarcinoma. Profiled with immunoSEQ multiplex PCR; TCRdb holds only in-frame clones, not every one. This table holds under 5,000 clones, approximately 85% found once. Whole-study findings and limits: Normal lung had the highest top T cell clone frequencies.

Premalignant or tumor cells were enriched by macro-dissection after pathologic assessment. The sample was FFPE invasive lung adenocarcinoma tissue. This sequence originates from a person in their fifties with lung adenocarcinoma. The rearrangement joins TRBV5-1 to TRBJ2-2; D is unresolved. The CDR3 DNA is TGCGCCAGCAGCTTGGTTGCCGGGGAGCTGTTTTTT. Amino acids: CASSLVAGELFF.